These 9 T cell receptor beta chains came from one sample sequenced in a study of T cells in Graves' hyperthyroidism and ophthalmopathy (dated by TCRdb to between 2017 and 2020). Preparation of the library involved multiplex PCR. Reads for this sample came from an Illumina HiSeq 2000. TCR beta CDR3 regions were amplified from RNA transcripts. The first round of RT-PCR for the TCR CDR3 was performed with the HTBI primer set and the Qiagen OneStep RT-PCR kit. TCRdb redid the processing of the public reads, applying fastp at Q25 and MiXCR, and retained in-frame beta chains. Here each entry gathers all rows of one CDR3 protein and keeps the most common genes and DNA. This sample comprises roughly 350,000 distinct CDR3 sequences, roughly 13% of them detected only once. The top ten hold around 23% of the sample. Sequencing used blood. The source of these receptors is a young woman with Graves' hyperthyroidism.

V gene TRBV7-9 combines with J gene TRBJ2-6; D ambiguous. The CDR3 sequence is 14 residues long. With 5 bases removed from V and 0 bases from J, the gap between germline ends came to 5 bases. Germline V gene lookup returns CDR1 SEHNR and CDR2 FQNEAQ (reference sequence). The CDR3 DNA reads TGTGCCAGCAGCGGGGTCTCTGGGGCCAACGTCCTGACTTTC. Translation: CASSGVSGANVLTF.

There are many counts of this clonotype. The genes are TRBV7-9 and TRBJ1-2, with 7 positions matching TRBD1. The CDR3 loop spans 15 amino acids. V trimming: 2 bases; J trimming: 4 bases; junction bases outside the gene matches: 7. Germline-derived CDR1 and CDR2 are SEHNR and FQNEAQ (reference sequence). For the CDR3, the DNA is TGTGCCAGCAGCTTAAAATCAGGGGGGCCCTATGGCTACACCTTC. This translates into CASSLKSGGPYGYTF.

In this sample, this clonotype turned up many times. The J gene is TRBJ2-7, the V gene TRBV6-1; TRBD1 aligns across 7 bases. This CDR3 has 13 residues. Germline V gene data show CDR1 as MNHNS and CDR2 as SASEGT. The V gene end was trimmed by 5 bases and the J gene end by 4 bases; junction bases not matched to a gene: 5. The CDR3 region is CASSYMTGYEQYF. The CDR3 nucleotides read TGTGCCAGCAGTTACATGACAGGGTACGAGCAGTACTTC.

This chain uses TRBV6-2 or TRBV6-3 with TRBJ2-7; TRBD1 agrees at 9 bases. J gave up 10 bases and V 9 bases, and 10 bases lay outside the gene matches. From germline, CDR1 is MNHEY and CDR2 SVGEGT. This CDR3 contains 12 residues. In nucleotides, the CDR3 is TGTGCCAGTTTCGGACAGGGGCTTCGACAGTACTTC. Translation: CASFGQGLRQYF.

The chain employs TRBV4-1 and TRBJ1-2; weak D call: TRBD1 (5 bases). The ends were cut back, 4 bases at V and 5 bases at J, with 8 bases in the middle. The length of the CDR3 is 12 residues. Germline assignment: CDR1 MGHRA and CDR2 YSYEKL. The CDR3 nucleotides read TGCGCCAGCAGCCCAGGGTTGTATGGCTACACCTTC. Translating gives CASSPGLYGYTF.

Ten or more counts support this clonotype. CDR3: CASGLVLAGAYNEQFF. The CDR3 DNA reads as TGTGCTAGTGGTTTGGTACTGGCGGGAGCTTACAATGAGCAGTTCTTC. This rearrangement joins TRBV12-5 to TRBJ2-1; TRBD2 aligns across 7 bases. V gave up 0 bases and J gave up 4 bases; unmatched junction bases: 6. Germline V CDR1 and CDR2: LGHNT, FRNRAP. The CDR3 sequence is 16 residues long.

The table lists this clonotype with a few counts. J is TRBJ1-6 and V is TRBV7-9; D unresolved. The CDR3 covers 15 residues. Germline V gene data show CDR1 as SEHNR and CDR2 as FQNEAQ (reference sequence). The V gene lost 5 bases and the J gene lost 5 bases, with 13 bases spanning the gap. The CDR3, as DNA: TGTGCCAGCAGCCAAGGACCGGTAGATAATTCACCCCTCCACTTT. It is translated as CASSQGPVDNSPLHF.

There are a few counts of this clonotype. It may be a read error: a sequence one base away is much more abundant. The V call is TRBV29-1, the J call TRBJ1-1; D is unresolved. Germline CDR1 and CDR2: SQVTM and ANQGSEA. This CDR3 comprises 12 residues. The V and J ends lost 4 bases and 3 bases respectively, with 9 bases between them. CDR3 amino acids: CSVGWMDTEAFF. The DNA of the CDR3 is TGCAGCGTTGGGTGGATGGACACTGAAGCTTTCTTT.

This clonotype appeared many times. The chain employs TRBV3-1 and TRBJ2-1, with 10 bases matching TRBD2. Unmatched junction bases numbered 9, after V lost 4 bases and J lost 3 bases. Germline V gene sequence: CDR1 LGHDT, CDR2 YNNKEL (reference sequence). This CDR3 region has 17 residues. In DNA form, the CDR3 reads TGTGCCAGCAGCCTTCGGACTAGCGGCACAGTCTACAATGAGCAGTTCTTC. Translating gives CASSLRTSGTVYNEQFF.